Described below is a single TCR beta chain sequence and its context. Profiled with immunoSEQ multiplex PCR; TCRdb holds only in-frame clones, not every one. The sample shows tens of thousands of clones, about 90% of them seen only once. These data originate in a study of technical replicates of blood from a handful of donors. The V gene's germline CDR1 is MGHRA and CDR2 YSYEKL. V was pared by 1 base and J by 8 bases, with 20 bases between. This CDR3 has 16 amino acids. V is TRBV4-1 and J is TRBJ1-2; TRBD1 might be the D (5 bases). Sequenced input: T cells isolated from PBMCs. This receptor was identified in a human donor in good health. CDR3 protein: CASSQVGISGGDGYTF. CDR3 in DNA: TGCGCCAGCAGCCAAGTAGGCATTTCGGGGGGGGACGGCTACACCTTC.